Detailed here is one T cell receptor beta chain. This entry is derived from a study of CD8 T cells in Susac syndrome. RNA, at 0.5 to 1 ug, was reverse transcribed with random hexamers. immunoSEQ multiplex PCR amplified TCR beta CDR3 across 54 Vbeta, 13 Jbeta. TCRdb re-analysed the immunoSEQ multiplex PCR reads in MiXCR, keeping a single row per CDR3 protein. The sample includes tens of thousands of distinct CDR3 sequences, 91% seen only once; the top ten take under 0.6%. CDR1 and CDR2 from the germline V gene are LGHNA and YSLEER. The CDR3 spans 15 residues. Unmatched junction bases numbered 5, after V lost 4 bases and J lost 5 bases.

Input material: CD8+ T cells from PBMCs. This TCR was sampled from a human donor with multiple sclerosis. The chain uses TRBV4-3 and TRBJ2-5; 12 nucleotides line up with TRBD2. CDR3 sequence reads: CASSPTSGSGETQYF. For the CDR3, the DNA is TGCGCCAGCAGCCCGACTAGCGGGAGTGGGGAGACCCAGTACTTC.